This T cell receptor beta chain was documented in a study of molecular identifiers for immune sequencing clone quantification. MiXCR, applied by TCRdb to the PCR reads, yields one record per CDR3 protein. The table includes 65,000 to 70,000 distinct CDR3 sequences, around 18% detected once. V dropped 1 base and J dropped 5 bases, with 0 bases sitting between them. Germline values: CDR1 DFQATT, CDR2 SNEGSKA (reference sequence). This CDR3 is built from 10 residues. The sample was naive CD8+ T cells from blood, with Jurkat cell RNA spiked in. Stated subset: FACS-sorted CD8+CD4-CCR7+CD45RA+ naive T cells. The sequence came from a human donor in good health. Some libraries in this study had Jurkat cell RNA spiked in. The V gene is TRBV20-1, the J gene TRBJ1-3; D remains ambiguous. The chain's CDR3 is CSARGNTIYF. The CDR3 DNA follows: TGCAGTGCTAGAGGAAACACCATATATTTT.